One and the same sample provided the 27 T cell receptor beta chains below, sequenced in a study of blood T cells in healthy people across ages. Through a sample-barcoded 5' primer and a J-beta primer mix, a second PCR was run for about 7 to 12 cycles. Each CDR3 protein is one row after TCRdb ran MiXCR on the 5' RACE reads. The table has roughly 790,000 distinct CDR3 sequences, 35% to 45% seen once. The sequenced material came from blood. The receptors derive from a woman aged 55 to 70 in good health.

This clonotype was detected many times. The CDR3 is CSSQGRGQQETQYF. The CDR3 DNA reads as TGCAGCTCTCAAGGCCGGGGACAGCAAGAGACCCAGTACTTC. V usage is TRBV29-1 and J usage is TRBJ2-5; 7 positions agree with TRBD1. This CDR3 has 14 amino acids. V shed 8 bases and J 2 bases; nucleotides not matched to a gene: 11. CDR1 SQVTM and CDR2 ANQGSEA come from the germline V gene.

This clonotype came up a few times. V is TRBV6-6 and J is TRBJ1-2, with a possible D match to TRBD1 (5 bases). The CDR3 is 12 residues long. Germline V CDR1 and CDR2: MNHNY, SVGAGI (reference sequence). Trimming left V 10 bases short and J 3 bases short, with 12 bases between. The CDR3 sequence is CAINQGDYGYTF. The CDR3 coding sequence is TGTGCCATCAATCAGGGAGACTATGGCTACACCTTC.

The sample holds one count of this clonotype. This chain links TRBV12-3 or TRBV12-4 with TRBJ1-2; 7 bases align to TRBD1. This CDR3 is 13 amino acids long. V shed 6 bases and J 7 bases; nucleotides not matched to a gene: 8. The CDR3 DNA reads TGTGCCAGCAGAGGGGACAGCCTTTTTGGCTACACCTTC. Its protein product is CASRGDSLFGYTF.

This clonotype has a handful of counts. This chain connects TRBV6-5 to TRBJ2-3, with 9 bases lining up with TRBD1. The CDR3 covers 15 residues. J lost 2 bases, V lost 5 bases, and 5 bases had no gene match. Germline V CDR1 and CDR2: MNHEY, SVGAGI. CDR3 region: CASSPGDRVTDTQYF. The CDR3 DNA sequence: TGTGCCAGCAGTCCAGGGGACAGGGTCACAGATACGCAGTATTTT.

The chain couples TRBV5-1 to TRBJ1-1; TRBD1 might be the D (5 bases). The V and J ends lost 0 bases and 7 bases respectively, with 13 bases between them. Germline CDR1 reads SGHRS; CDR2 reads YFSETQ. This CDR3 contains 14 residues. The CDR3 nucleotides read TGCGCCAGCAGCTTGGCCGGGACTGAGTATGAAGCTTTCTTT. It is translated as CASSLAGTEYEAFF.

About this clonotype: A much larger clone differs from this one at a single base, so this may be a read error. The chain joins TRBV6-5 to TRBJ2-5; no clear D. The J call is doubtful: the DNA matches TRBJ2-7 better. The CDR3 totals 15 residues. Germline values: CDR1 MNHEY, CDR2 SVGAGI. The CDR3 loop reads CVSSPSLLSSYEQYF. The CDR3 nucleotides are TGTGTCAGCAGCCCCAGTCTCTTGAGCTCCTACGAGCAGTACTTC.

This clonotype has a count of ten or more. This CDR3 reads CAISRGDTDTQYF. CDR3 DNA sequence: TGTGCCATCAGCCGAGGAGACACAGATACGCAGTATTTT. The rearrangement uses TRBV10-3 and TRBJ2-3; D is uncertain. V lost 6 bases to trimming and J lost 2 bases, with 9 bases between them. Per germline, CDR1 ENHRY and CDR2 SYGVKD. The CDR3 length is 13 residues.

Only a few counts were recorded for this clonotype. V gene TRBV11-2 combines with J gene TRBJ2-3; 9 positions match TRBD2. Germline V gene lookup returns CDR1 SGHAT and CDR2 FQNNGV. V lost 3 bases to trimming and J lost 2 bases; unmatched junction nucleotides: 9. CDR3 size: 17 residues. The CDR3 DNA reads as TGTGCCAGCAGCTTCGGGAGGAGCGGGGGGCCCACAGATACGCAGTATTTT. This codes for CASSFGRSGGPTDTQYF.

This clonotype turned up a few times. The chain joins TRBV29-1 to TRBJ2-1, with 7 bases identical to TRBD2. With 7 bases clipped from V and 8 bases from J, the junction kept 8 bases outside the gene matches. Germline assignment: CDR1 SQVTM and CDR2 ANQGSEA. The CDR3 is made up of 12 amino acids. The DNA of the CDR3 is TGCAGCGCCGGGCGGGAGTGGTATGAGCAGTTCTTC. Its protein is CSAGREWYEQFF.

J is TRBJ2-1 and V is TRBV7-7, with D uncertain. CDR1 is SSHAT, CDR2 FNYEAQ, per germline (reference sequence). V was pared by 5 bases and J by 7 bases, with 12 bases between. The CDR3 extends over 13 amino acids. CDR3 in amino acids: CASSVDNGNEQFF. CDR3 nucleotides: TGTGCCAGCAGCGTAGATAATGGGAATGAGCAGTTCTTC.

The chain recombines TRBV29-1 with TRBJ2-1, with D possibly TRBD2 on 7 matching bases. Trimming pared 3 bases from V and 8 bases from J, leaving 17 bases between. From germline, CDR1 is SQVTM and CDR2 ANQGSEA. The CDR3 contains 14 residues. The CDR3, as DNA: TGCAGCGTTGATGGTGGGGGGGGCCTCGATGAGCAGTTCTTC. It is translated as CSVDGGGGLDEQFF.

The chain uses TRBV4-1 and TRBJ2-3, with D maybe TRBD2 (6 bases). There are 16 residues in the CDR3. V lost 0 bases, J lost 3 bases, and 13 bases lay in between. Germline CDR1 MGHRA, CDR2 YSYEKL. CDR3 nucleotide sequence: TGCGCCAGCAGCCAAGACATCCTAGCGAGAACAGATACGCAGTATTTT. Translation: CASSQDILARTDTQYF.

Ten or more counts support this clonotype. J is TRBJ2-5 and V is TRBV20-1; 16 bases are shared with TRBD2. Germline values: CDR1 DFQATT, CDR2 SNEGSKA (reference sequence). This CDR3 region has 16 residues. With V trimmed by 6 bases and J by 4 bases, 8 bases remained unmatched. This chain's CDR3 is CSATLGLAGGPETQYF. The CDR3, as DNA: TGCAGTGCAACCCTGGGACTAGCGGGAGGGCCAGAGACCCAGTACTTC.

The chain employs TRBV20-1 and TRBJ2-1; D possibly matches TRBD1 or TRBD2 (5 bases each). The germline V gene encodes CDR1 DFQATT and CDR2 SNEGSKA (reference sequence). Trimming removed 6 bases from V and 8 bases from J, with 17 bases in between. CDR3 length: 13 amino acids. CDR3 in DNA: TGCAGTGCCACCGGGGCCAGGTCGTATGAGCAGTTCTTC. The encoded protein is CSATGARSYEQFF.

This clonotype was observed a single time. This could be a read error, since a much larger clone is one nucleotide away. The DNA of the CDR3 is TGTGCCAGCAGTCTTTCCCACGGACAGGGCGTAGAGACCCAGTACTTC. Its translation: CASSLSHGQGVETQYF. The V gene is TRBV28, the J gene TRBJ2-5; the match to TRBD1 covers 8 bases. Looked up from germline, CDR1 is MDHEN and CDR2 is SYDVKM. The CDR3 is made up of 16 amino acids. Trimming took 5 bases from V and 4 from J; bases not matched to a gene: 12.

The chain links TRBV14 to TRBJ2-3, with a weak D call TRBD2 (5 bases). The CDR3 runs to 14 residues. V lost 1 base to trimming and J lost 5 bases, with 10 bases between them. Germline assignment: CDR1 SGHDN and CDR2 FVKESK. This CDR3 reads CASSQAGIRDTQYF. The CDR3 coding sequence is TGTGCCAGCAGCCAAGCCGGGATACGAGATACGCAGTATTTT.

The V call is TRBV11-2, the J call TRBJ2-3, with TRBD2 matching 7 bases. J lost 1 base, V lost 4 bases, and 11 bases had no gene match. CDR1 SGHAT and CDR2 FQNNGV come from the germline V gene. This CDR3 is built from 17 residues. The CDR3, as DNA: TGTGCCAGCAGCTGGGGAGGGGAGAATCATGGCACAGATACGCAGTATTTT. Protein sequence: CASSWGGENHGTDTQYF. Combining the CDR3 with reference TRBV11-2 and TRBJ2-3 gives the whole variable domain EAGVAQSPRYKIIEKRQSVAFWCNPISGHATLYWYQQILGQGPKLLIQFQNNGVVDDSQLPKDRFSAERLKGVDSTLKIQPAKLEDSAVYLCASSWGGENHGTDTQYFGPGTRLTVL.

This clonotype has a handful of counts. V and J are TRBV3-1 and TRBJ2-1, with 7 bases that match TRBD2. V dropped 1 base and J dropped 6; count of bases not matched to a gene: 3. CDR1 LGHDT and CDR2 YNNKEL come from the germline V gene (reference sequence). CDR3 length: 14 residues. CDR3: CASSQGGSRNEQFF. The CDR3 nucleotides read TGTGCCAGCAGCCAAGGCGGGAGCCGCAATGAGCAGTTCTTC.

This clonotype was counted at least ten times. The J gene is TRBJ2-5, the V gene TRBV20-1; D is ambiguous. In germline, CDR1 is DFQATT, CDR2 SNEGSKA (reference sequence). The CDR3 totals 11 residues. V lost 3 bases and J 5 bases, leaving 7 bases between the germline ends. CDR3: CSASLGETQYF. The CDR3 coding sequence is TGCAGTGCTAGTTTGGGGGAGACCCAGTACTTC.

The chain uses TRBV28 and TRBJ2-4, with 7 bases identical to TRBD1. Trimming cost V 2 bases and J 8 bases; bases outside gene matches: 12. The CDR3 extends over 16 amino acids. CDR1 and CDR2 from the germline V gene are MDHEN and SYDVKM. The CDR3 DNA sequence: TGTGCCAGCAGTTTAGCCAGGGACAGAGGACCTGACATTCAGTACTTC. It is translated as CASSLARDRGPDIQYF.

V and J are TRBV6-5 and TRBJ1-2; D is unclear. V was clipped by 2 bases and J by 2 bases, with 9 bases between them. Germline-derived CDR1 and CDR2 are MNHEY and SVGAGI. The CDR3 contains 14 residues. Here the CDR3 reads CASSYRGENYGYTF. The CDR3 DNA is TGTGCCAGCAGTTACCGTGGGGAAAACTATGGCTACACCTTC.

This clonotype occurred a few times. This rearrangement joins TRBV5-1 to TRBJ2-5; 9 bases match TRBD1. CDR1 SGHRS and CDR2 YFSETQ come from the germline V gene. V lost 2 bases to trimming and J lost 4 bases; unmatched junction nucleotides: 6. The CDR3 sequence is 15 residues long. Written as DNA, the CDR3 is TGCGCCAGCAGCTTCCGGGACAGGGTATCAGAGACCCAGTACTTC. This translates into CASSFRDRVSETQYF.

The V call is TRBV5-1, the J call TRBJ1-3, with D unclear. Trimming took 0 bases from V and 0 from J, leaving 10 bases between them. Germline V lookup: CDR1 SGHRS, CDR2 YFSETQ. This CDR3 is built from 16 residues. CDR3 in amino acids: CASSLGPSGSGNTIYF. The DNA for the CDR3 is TGCGCCAGCAGCTTGGGTCCCAGTGGCTCTGGAAACACCATATATTTT. Full variable domain (rest looked up from reference TRBV5-1 and TRBJ1-3): KAGVTQTPRYLIKTRGQQVTLSCSPISGHRSVSWYQQTPGQGLQFLFEYFSETQRNKGNFPGRFSGRQFSNSRSEMNVSTLELGDSALYLCASSLGPSGSGNTIYFGEGSWLTVV.

About this clonotype itself: A much more abundant neighbour one base away suggests this may be a read error. The chain carries TRBV7-2 and TRBJ1-5; 10 bases fit TRBD1. The CDR3 consists of 16 residues. V lost 2 bases, J lost 3 bases, and 4 bases stayed unmatched. Germline CDR1 and CDR2: SGHTA and FQGNSA. The CDR3 sequence: CASSLQDRGNNQPQHF. DNA for the CDR3: TGTGCCAGCAGCTTACAGGACAGGGGGAACAATCAGCCCCAGCATTTT.

The V and J genes are TRBV9 and TRBJ2-7; D remains unclear. Germline assignment: CDR1 SGDLS and CDR2 YYNGEE. V was cut by 0 bases and J by 6 bases, with 10 bases left in between. This CDR3 has 13 residues. The CDR3 sequence is CASSVEEGPEQYF. The CDR3 nucleotides are TGTGCCAGCAGCGTAGAGGAAGGCCCCGAGCAGTACTTC.

The chain uses TRBV7-9 and TRBJ1-5; unclear D gene. V was pared by 1 base and J by 4 bases, with 14 bases between. Germline values: CDR1 SEHNR, CDR2 FQNEAQ (reference sequence). This CDR3 region has 16 residues. The CDR3 loop reads CASSLGSAHLNQPQHF. CDR3 coding DNA: TGTGCCAGCAGCTTAGGGTCCGCTCACCTTAATCAGCCCCAGCATTTT. The whole variable domain, filled in from reference TRBV7-9 and TRBJ1-5, reads DTGVSQNPRHKITKRGQNVTFRCDPISEHNRLYWYRQTLGQGPEFLTYFQNEAQLEKSRLLSDRFSAERPKGSFSTLEIQRTEQGDSAMYLCASSLGSAHLNQPQHFGDGTRLSIL.

This clonotype appeared a few times. The chain couples TRBV3-1 to TRBJ1-2; D is possibly TRBD1 (5 bases). Looked up from germline, CDR1 is LGHDT and CDR2 is YNNKEL (reference sequence). The germline V and J ends were trimmed by 6 bases and 1 base, with 12 bases remaining between them. The CDR3 is 14 amino acids. Here the CDR3 reads CASSRSTDNYGYTF. The CDR3 region has the DNA TGTGCCAGCAGTCGGTCGACAGATAACTATGGCTACACCTTC.